Presented here are 6 T cell receptor beta chains from one specimen sequenced in a study of cytomegalovirus exposure and HLA in healthy donors. Primers for the PCR totalled 60 Vbeta and 13 Jbeta. Here immunoSEQ multiplex PCR was the method, and the copy in TCRdb shows in-frame clones only, minus some. The sample holds under 110,000 clones, roughly 70% seen once. Specimen: PBMCs. These receptor sequences come from a male donor in good health and CMV-seropositive.

This chain connects TRBV2 to TRBJ1-2, with a tentative D call TRBD1 (5 bases). The V end was cut by 4 bases, the J end by 2 bases, with 11 bases between. Germline values: CDR1 SNHLY, CDR2 FYNNEI. The CDR3 is 14 residues long. This chain's CDR3 is CASSGGPGNYGYTF. The CDR3 DNA follows: TGTGCCAGCAGTGGTGGGCCAGGGAACTATGGCTACACCTTC.

The V gene is TRBV28, the J gene TRBJ2-1; a possible D gene is TRBD1 (6 bases). Trimming cost V 5 bases and J 10 bases, with 24 bases left between them. Germline-derived CDR1 and CDR2 are MDHEN and SYDVKM. This CDR3 contains 16 residues. In DNA form, the CDR3 reads TGTGCCAGCAGTCAAGAGTTTTTGGGACATAAAAAGGAGCAGTTCTTC. It encodes CASSQEFLGHKKEQFF.

This clone was found once. At one boundary the junction diverges from the germline segment, which might be a read error. CDR3 protein: CASSEAAWATQPPQNF. DNA for the CDR3: TGTGCCAGCAGTGAAGCAGCTTGGGCGACCCAACCCCCCCAGAATTTT. The genes are TRBV6-1 and TRBJ1-5; D ambiguous. This CDR3 has 16 amino acids. The germline CDR1 and CDR2 sequences are MNHNS and SASEGT.

V usage is TRBV9 and J usage is TRBJ1-2; D gene unclear. Germline CDR1 reads SGDLS; CDR2 reads YYNGEE. V lost 4 bases and J 8 bases, leaving 15 bases between the germline ends. CDR3 length: 13 amino acids. The CDR3 here is CASSPRGVSGYTF. CDR3 bases: TGTGCCAGCAGCCCCCGAGGTGTAAGCGGCTACACCTTC. The whole variable domain, remainder taken from reference TRBV9 and TRBJ1-2, is DSGVTQTPKHLITATGQRVTLRCSPRSGDLSVYWYQQSLDQGLQFLIQYYNGEERAKGNILERFSAQQFPDLHSELNLSSLELGDSALYFCASSPRGVSGYTFGSGTRLTVV.

The chain combines TRBV29-1 with TRBJ1-3, with D tentatively TRBD1 (6 bases). CDR1 is SQVTM, CDR2 ANQGSEA, per germline. V lost 1 base to trimming and J lost 0 bases, with 7 bases between them. The CDR3 contains 14 residues. CDR3 DNA sequence: TGCAGCGTTGAAGGGACAGTCTCTGGAAACACCATATATTTT. Protein sequence: CSVEGTVSGNTIYF.

The V gene is TRBV6-1, the J gene TRBJ1-5, with TRBD1 identical over 7 bases. CDR1 and CDR2 from the germline V gene are MNHNS and SASEGT. CDR3 length: 15 amino acids. Losses at the gene ends were 3 bases for V and 3 bases for J; bases not matched to a gene: 5. For the CDR3, the DNA is TGTGCCAGCAGTGATATTGGGACAGTCAATCAGCCCCAGCATTTT. Encoded protein: CASSDIGTVNQPQHF.